Included here is one TCR beta chain sequence, with context. It is unclear where the CDR3 begins or ends on the DNA, so no DNA is shown, and the CDR3 is as TCRdb lists it. These data originate in a study of blood T cells in healthy people across ages. Ends included, the CDR3 has 17 residues. Germline loops: CDR1 MNHEY, CDR2 SVGAGI. A second PCR, run for roughly 6 to 11 cycles, used a sample-barcoded 5' primer plus a J-beta primer mix. TCRdb analysed the 5' RACE reads with MiXCR anew, one entry per CDR3 protein. The table includes approximately 810,000 distinct CDR3 sequences, under 35% detected once. The source of this sequence is a woman of 80 years or more in good health. Source material: blood. The gene calls are TRBV6-5 and TRBJ2-1; the table calls TRBD2, which could not be checked here. CDR3 loop: CAGSYSGVASGAQGVFF.